This TCR beta chain was documented in a study of control samples from healthy donors and cancer patients. TCRdb keeps only in-frame clones here, not all; method: immunoSEQ multiplex PCR. The table has 50,000 or so clones, roughly 95% seen once. Germline V gene sequence: CDR1 SGHTA, CDR2 FQGNSA. Trimming left V 5 bases short and J 0 bases short, with 16 bases between. The CDR3 loop spans 16 amino acids. Material: blood. The sequence derives from a man aged 25 to 40 in good health. This chain joins TRBV7-2 and TRBJ1-1; D gene unclear. In nucleotides, the CDR3 is TGTGCCAGCAGCCCCAGACCTAGCTTAATGAACACTGAAGCTTTCTTT. It yields the protein CASSPRPSLMNTEAFF.